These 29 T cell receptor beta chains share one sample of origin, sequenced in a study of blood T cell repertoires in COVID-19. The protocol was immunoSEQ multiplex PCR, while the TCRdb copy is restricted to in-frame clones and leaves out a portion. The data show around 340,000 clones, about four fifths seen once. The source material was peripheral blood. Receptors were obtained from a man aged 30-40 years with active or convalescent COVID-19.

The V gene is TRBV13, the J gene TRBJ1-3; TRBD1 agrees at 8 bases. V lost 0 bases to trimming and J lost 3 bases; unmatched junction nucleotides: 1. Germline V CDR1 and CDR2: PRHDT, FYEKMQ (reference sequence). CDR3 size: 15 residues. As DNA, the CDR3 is TGTGCCAGCAGCTTAGGCAGGGGGCTTGGAAACACCATATATTTT. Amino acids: CASSLGRGLGNTIYF.

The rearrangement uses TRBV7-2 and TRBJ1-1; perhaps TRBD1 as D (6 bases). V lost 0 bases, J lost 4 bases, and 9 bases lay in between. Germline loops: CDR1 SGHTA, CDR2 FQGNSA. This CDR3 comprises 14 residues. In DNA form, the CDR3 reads TGTGCCAGCAGCTTAGCTCCAGGGGCCACTGAAGCTTTCTTT. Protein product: CASSLAPGATEAFF.

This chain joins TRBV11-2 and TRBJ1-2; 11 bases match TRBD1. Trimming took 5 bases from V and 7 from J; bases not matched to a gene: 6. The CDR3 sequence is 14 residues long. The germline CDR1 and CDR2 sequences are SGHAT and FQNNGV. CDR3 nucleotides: TGTGCCAGCAGCCTCGGACAGGGGGCAATTGGCTACACCTTC. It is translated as CASSLGQGAIGYTF.

The CDR3 nucleotides are TGTGCCAGTAGAGAAGGTGGGCTCTCTGGAAACACCATATATTTT. This codes for CASREGGLSGNTIYF. V is TRBV19 and J is TRBJ1-3; D unresolved. V was cut by 6 bases and J by 0 bases, with 12 bases left in between. Germline lookup yields CDR1 LNHDA and CDR2 SQIVND (reference sequence). This CDR3 has 15 amino acids.

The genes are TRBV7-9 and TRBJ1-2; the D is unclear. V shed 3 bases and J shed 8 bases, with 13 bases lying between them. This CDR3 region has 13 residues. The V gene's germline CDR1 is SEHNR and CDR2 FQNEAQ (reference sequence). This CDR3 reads CASSFIDQRGYTF. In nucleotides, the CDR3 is TGTGCCAGCAGCTTTATAGACCAGCGAGGCTACACCTTC.

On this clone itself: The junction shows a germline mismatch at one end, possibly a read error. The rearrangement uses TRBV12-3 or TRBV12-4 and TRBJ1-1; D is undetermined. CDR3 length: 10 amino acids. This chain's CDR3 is CASGRTGAFF. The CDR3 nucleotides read TGTGCCAGCGGGAGAACTGGAGCTTTCTTT.

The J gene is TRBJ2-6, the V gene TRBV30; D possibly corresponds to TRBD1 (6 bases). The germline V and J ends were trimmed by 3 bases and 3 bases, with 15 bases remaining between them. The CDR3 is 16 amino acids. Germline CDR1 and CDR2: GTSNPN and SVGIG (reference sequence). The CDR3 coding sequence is TGTGCCTGGAGAGGTCTGGGGGCGCGTGGGGCCAACGTCCTGACTTTC. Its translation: CAWRGLGARGANVLTF.

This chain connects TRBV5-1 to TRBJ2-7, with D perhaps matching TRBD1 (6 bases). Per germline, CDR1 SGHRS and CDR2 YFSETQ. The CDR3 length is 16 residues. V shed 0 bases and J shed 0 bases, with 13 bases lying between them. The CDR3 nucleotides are TGCGCCAGCAGCTTGGGGACAGCTGTTAGCTCCTACGAGCAGTACTTC. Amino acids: CASSLGTAVSSYEQYF.

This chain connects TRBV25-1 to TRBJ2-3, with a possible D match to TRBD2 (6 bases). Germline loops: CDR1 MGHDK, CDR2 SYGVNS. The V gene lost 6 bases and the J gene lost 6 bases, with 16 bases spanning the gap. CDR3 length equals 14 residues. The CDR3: CASSGAGFGDTQYF. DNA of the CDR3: TGTGCCAGCAGCGGCGCGGGGTTTGGGGATACGCAGTATTTT.

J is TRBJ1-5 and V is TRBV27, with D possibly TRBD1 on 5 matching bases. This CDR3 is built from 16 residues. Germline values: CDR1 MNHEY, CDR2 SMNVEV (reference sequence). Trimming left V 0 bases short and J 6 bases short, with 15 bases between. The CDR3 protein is CASSLSGGGGGQPQHF. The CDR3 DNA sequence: TGTGCCAGCAGTTTATCCGGCGGCGGGGGAGGTCAGCCCCAGCATTTT.

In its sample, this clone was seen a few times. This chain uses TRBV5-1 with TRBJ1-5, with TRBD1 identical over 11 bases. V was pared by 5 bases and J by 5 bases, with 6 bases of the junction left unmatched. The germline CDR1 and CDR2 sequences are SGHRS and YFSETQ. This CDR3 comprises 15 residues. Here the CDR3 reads CASRVGTGGHQPQHF. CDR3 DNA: TGCGCCAGCAGGGTTGGGACAGGGGGTCATCAGCCCCAGCATTTT. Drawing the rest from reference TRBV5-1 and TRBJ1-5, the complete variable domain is KAGVTQTPRYLIKTRGQQVTLSCSPISGHRSVSWYQQTPGQGLQFLFEYFSETQRNKGNFPGRFSGRQFSNSRSEMNVSTLELGDSALYLCASRVGTGGHQPQHFGDGTRLSIL.

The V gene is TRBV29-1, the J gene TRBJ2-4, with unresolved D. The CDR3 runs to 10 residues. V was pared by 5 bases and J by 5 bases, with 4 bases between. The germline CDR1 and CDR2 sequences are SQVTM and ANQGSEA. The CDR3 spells CSVSENIQYF. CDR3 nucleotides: TGCAGCGTTTCAGAAAACATTCAGTACTTC.

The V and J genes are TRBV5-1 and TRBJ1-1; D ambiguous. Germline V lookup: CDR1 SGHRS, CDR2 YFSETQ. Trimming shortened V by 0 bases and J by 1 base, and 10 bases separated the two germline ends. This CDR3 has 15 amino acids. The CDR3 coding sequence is TGCGCCAGCAGCTTGGAGATGGGAGGGAACACTGAAGCTTTCTTT. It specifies CASSLEMGGNTEAFF.

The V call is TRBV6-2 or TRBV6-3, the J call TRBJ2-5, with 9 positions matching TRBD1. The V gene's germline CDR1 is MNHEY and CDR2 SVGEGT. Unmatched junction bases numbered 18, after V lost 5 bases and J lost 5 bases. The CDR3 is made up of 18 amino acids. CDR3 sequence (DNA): TGTGCCAGCAGTACCCGATTAGTATTTACAGGGGGCCCCGAGACCCAGTACTTC. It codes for CASSTRLVFTGGPETQYF.

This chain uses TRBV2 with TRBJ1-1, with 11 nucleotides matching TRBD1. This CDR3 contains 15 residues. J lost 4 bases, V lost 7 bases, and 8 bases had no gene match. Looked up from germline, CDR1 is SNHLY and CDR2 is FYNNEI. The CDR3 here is CASNGGQGVGTEAFF. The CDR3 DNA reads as TGTGCCAGCAACGGGGGACAGGGGGTAGGCACTGAAGCTTTCTTT.

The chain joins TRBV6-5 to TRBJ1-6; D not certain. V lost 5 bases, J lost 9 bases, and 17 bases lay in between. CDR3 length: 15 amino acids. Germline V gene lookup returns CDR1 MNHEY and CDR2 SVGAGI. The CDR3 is CASSTPPVTSSPLHF. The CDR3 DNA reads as TGTGCCAGCAGTACCCCCCCGGTCACGAGTTCACCCCTCCACTTT.

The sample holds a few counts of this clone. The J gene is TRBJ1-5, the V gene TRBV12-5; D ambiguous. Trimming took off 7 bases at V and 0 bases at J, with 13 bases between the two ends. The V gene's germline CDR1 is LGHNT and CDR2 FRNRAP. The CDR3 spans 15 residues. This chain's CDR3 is CASVSAGHSNQPQHF. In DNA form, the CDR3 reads TGTGCTAGTGTCTCGGCGGGTCATAGCAATCAGCCCCAGCATTTT.

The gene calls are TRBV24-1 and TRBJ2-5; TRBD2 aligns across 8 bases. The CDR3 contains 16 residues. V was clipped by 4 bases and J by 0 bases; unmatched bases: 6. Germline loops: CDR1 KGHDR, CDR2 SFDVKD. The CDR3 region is CATSDPGGQDQETQYF. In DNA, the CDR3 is TGTGCCACCAGTGACCCGGGGGGGCAGGACCAAGAGACCCAGTACTTC.

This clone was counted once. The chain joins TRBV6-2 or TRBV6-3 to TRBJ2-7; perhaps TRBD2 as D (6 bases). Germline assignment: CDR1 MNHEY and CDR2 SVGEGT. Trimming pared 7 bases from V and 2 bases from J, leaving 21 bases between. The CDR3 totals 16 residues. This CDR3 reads CASTPSRRRGPYEQYF. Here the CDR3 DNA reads TGTGCCAGCACCCCCTCCCGGCGGAGGGGACCCTACGAGCAGTACTTC.

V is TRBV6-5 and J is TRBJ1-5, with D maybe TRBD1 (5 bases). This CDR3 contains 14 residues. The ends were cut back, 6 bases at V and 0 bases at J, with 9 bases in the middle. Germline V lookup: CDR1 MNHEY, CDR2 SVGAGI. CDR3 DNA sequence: TGTGCCAGCAGCCCGACAGATAGCAATCAGCCCCAGCATTTT. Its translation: CASSPTDSNQPQHF.

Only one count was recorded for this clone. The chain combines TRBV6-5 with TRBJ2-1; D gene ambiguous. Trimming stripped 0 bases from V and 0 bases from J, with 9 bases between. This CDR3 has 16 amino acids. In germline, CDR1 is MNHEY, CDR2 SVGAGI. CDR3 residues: CASSYSYPGSYNEQFF. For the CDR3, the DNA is TGTGCCAGCAGTTACTCCTACCCAGGCTCCTACAATGAGCAGTTCTTC.

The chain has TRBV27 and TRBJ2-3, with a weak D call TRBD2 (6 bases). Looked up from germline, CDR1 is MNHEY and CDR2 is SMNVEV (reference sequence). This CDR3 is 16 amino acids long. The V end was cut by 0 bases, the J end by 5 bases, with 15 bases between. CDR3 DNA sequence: TGTGCCAGCAGTTTATCTTGGCGGGAAGTGCAAGATACGCAGTATTTT. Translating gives CASSLSWREVQDTQYF.

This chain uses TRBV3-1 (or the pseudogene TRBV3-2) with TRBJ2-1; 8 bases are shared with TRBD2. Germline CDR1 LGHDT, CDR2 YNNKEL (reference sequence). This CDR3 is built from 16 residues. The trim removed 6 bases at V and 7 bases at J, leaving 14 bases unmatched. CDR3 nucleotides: TGTGCCAGCAGACCGCGGGGGGACTCGAGGGGGAATGAGCAGTTCTTC. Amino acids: CASRPRGDSRGNEQFF.

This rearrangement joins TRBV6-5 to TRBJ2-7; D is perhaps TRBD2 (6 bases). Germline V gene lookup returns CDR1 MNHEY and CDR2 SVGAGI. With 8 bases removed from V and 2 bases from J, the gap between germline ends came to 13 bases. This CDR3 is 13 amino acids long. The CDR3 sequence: CASGLARAYEQYF. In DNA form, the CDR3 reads TGTGCCAGCGGGCTAGCGAGGGCCTACGAGCAGTACTTC.

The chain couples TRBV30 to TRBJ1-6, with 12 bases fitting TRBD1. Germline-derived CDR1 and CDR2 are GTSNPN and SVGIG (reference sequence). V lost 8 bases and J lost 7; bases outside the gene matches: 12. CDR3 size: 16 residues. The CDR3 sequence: CAGSKGTGGRNSPLHF. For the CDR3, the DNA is TGTGCCGGAAGTAAGGGGACAGGGGGCCGGAATTCACCCCTCCACTTT.

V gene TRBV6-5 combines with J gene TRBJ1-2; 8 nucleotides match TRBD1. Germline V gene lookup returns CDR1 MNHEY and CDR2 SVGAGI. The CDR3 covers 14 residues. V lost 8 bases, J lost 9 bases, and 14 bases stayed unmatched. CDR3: CASANPTGGESYTF. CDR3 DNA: TGTGCCAGCGCGAACCCAACAGGGGGGGAAAGCTACACCTTC.

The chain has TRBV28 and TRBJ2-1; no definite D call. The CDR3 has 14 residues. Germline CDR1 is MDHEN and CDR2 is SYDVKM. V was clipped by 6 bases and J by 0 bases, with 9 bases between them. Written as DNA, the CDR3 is TGTGCCAGCAGACGGCCGGGCTCCTACAATGAGCAGTTCTTC. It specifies CASRRPGSYNEQFF.

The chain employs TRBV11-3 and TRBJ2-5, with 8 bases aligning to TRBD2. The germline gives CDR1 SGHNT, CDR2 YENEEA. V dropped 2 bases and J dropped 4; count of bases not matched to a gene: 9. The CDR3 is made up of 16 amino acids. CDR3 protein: CASSLIAGRGGETQYF. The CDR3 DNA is TGTGCCAGCAGCTTAATAGCGGGGCGGGGAGGAGAGACCCAGTACTTC.

CDR3 sequence reads: CASSPNYPGGGYTF. Here the CDR3 DNA reads TGTGCCAGCTCACCCAATTACCCGGGTGGTGGCTACACCTTC. The gene calls are TRBV18 and TRBJ1-2, with D unresolved. This CDR3 is built from 14 residues. Per germline, CDR1 KGHSH and CDR2 LQKENI. Trimming cost V 3 bases and J 7 bases, with 15 bases left between them.